The 4 T cell receptor beta chains in this list originate from one sample, sequenced in a study of radiation and T cells in renal cell carcinoma. Measured with immunoSEQ multiplex PCR; TCRdb has only the in-frame clones, and not every one. The sample shows roughly 100,000 clones, less than 90% of them seen only once. Noted time point: baseline pretreatment blood. Treatment in this sample: 15 Gy SBRT to primary tumor, nephrectomy 4 weeks later. This material consisted of blood, taken from a patient whose treatment included radiotherapy and nephrectomy. The source is a man in his fifties or sixties with renal cell carcinoma.

The table lists this clone with a few counts. CDR3 loop: CASTFSSGAYEQYF. CDR3 DNA sequence: TGTGCCAGCACCTTTTCCTCAGGGGCCTACGAGCAGTACTTC. The chain employs TRBV27 and TRBJ2-7; D may be TRBD1 (6 bases). V was shortened by 7 bases and J by 2 bases, with 15 bases between the two germline ends. The germline V gene encodes CDR1 MNHEY and CDR2 SMNVEV (reference sequence). The CDR3 totals 14 residues.

This chain links TRBV7-2 with TRBJ2-3; 8 nucleotides align to TRBD2. CDR1 SGHTA and CDR2 FQGNSA come from the germline V gene. With V trimmed by 1 base and J by 4 bases, 7 bases remained unmatched. The CDR3 spans 16 residues. The CDR3 nucleotides are TGTGCCAGCAGCTTAGAAAGGGCGGGGGGAGCAGATACGCAGTATTTT. It translates to CASSLERAGGADTQYF. Full variable domain (missing parts from reference TRBV7-2 and TRBJ2-3): GAGVSQSPSNKVTEKGKDVELRCDPISGHTALYWYRQSLGQGLEFLIYFQGNSAPDKSGLPSDRFSAERTGGSVSTLTIQRTQQEDSAVYLCASSLERAGGADTQYFGPGTRLTVL.

V and J are TRBV19 and TRBJ1-6, with D perhaps matching TRBD1 (5 bases). V was shortened by 6 bases and J by 7 bases, with 13 bases between the two germline ends. This CDR3 contains 14 residues. Germline loops: CDR1 LNHDA, CDR2 SQIVND (reference sequence). The DNA of the CDR3 is TGTGCCAGTAGGAAAGGGGATTCGAATTCACCCCTCCACTTT. Translation: CASRKGDSNSPLHF.

The chain couples TRBV27 to TRBJ1-2; D is undetermined. There are 11 residues in the CDR3. Germline CDR1 reads MNHEY; CDR2 reads SMNVEV (reference sequence). The V end lost 6 bases, the J end lost 8 bases, and 10 bases lay between the germline ends. CDR3 sequence (DNA): TGTGCCAGCAGGGATTCGGGGGGCTACACCTTC. This translates into CASRDSGGYTF.